These T cell receptor beta chains were read from a single sample in a study of CD8 T cells in ankylosing spondylitis. From the 5' RACE reads, TCRdb called clonotypes with MiXCR, one entry per CDR3 protein. This sample yields approximately 240,000 distinct CDR3 sequences, of which 10% are seen a single time; around 2.6% belongs to the top ten. The sample consisted of blood, either unsorted or a sorted T cell fraction (not recorded which). The receptors here all came from a male donor with ankylosing spondylitis or in good health (not recorded which). Both conserved end residues are part of each CDR3. The order of the fields is D gene, clone size, V gene, J gene, CDR3 protein, CDR3 DNA. The D gene is left open where the match is weak. Size is omitted from some rows. Given values are once, few, many or a class for expanded clones.

D gene: TRBD2; clone size: once; V gene: TRBV15; J gene: TRBJ2-1; CDR3 protein: CATSRPESSGVGLEQFF; CDR3 DNA: TGTGCCACCAGCAGACCCGAGTCTAGCGGGGTAGGCCTTGAGCAGTTCTTC
D gene: TRBD1; clone size: many; V gene: TRBV10-3; J gene: TRBJ2-5; CDR3 protein: CAISDNRQGETQYF; CDR3 DNA: TGTGCCATCAGTGACAATCGACAGGGAGAGACCCAGTACTTC
D gene: TRBD2; clone size: many; V gene: TRBV12-3/TRBV12-4; J gene: TRBJ2-7; CDR3 protein: CASSPRAGAGAREQYF; CDR3 DNA: TGTGCCAGCAGTCCCCGAGCTGGAGCGGGGGCCCGGGAGCAGTACTTC
D gene: -; clone size: many; V gene: TRBV5-1; J gene: TRBJ2-1; CDR3 protein: CASSLEGTAEQFF; CDR3 DNA: TGCGCCAGCAGCTTAGAGGGGACGGCTGAGCAGTTCTTC
D gene: -; clone size: many; V gene: TRBV20-1; J gene: TRBJ1-1; CDR3 protein: CSAFYVTEAFF; CDR3 DNA: TGCAGTGCCTTTTATGTCACTGAAGCTTTCTTT
D gene: -; clone size: many; V gene: TRBV12-3/TRBV12-4; J gene: TRBJ2-7; CDR3 protein: CASTSDRTEQYF; CDR3 DNA: TGTGCCAGCACCTCAGACAGAACCGAGCAGTACTTC
D gene: TRBD1; clone size: many; V gene: TRBV5-1; J gene: TRBJ2-1; CDR3 protein: CASSPGQGVIHEQFF; CDR3 DNA: TGCGCCAGCAGCCCAGGACAGGGGGTAATCCATGAGCAGTTCTTC
D gene: TRBD1; clone size: few; V gene: TRBV25-1; J gene: TRBJ1-2; CDR3 protein: CASKQGARGYTF; CDR3 DNA: TGTGCCAGCAAACAGGGGGCGCGGGGCTACACCTTC
D gene: -; clone size: many; V gene: TRBV7-2; J gene: TRBJ2-1; CDR3 protein: CASSSIQGPHNEQFF; CDR3 DNA: TGTGCCAGCAGCTCGATTCAGGGGCCCCACAATGAGCAGTTCTTC
D gene: -; clone size: -; V gene: TRBV4-1; J gene: TRBJ1-6; CDR3 protein: CASQVRWGVNSPLHF; CDR3 DNA: TGCGCCAGCCAGGTGAGGTGGGGGGTGAATTCACCCCTCCACTTT
D gene: -; clone size: many; V gene: TRBV5-1; J gene: TRBJ2-7; CDR3 protein: CASSLNSELPYEQYF; CDR3 DNA: TGCGCCAGCAGCTTGAACAGCGAACTACCTTACGAGCAGTACTTC
D gene: -; clone size: many; V gene: TRBV5-1; J gene: TRBJ2-6; CDR3 protein: CASSPGTLILGANVLTF; CDR3 DNA: TGCGCCAGCAGTCCCGGGACCTTAATTCTGGGGGCCAACGTCCTGACTTTC
D gene: TRBD1; clone size: many; V gene: TRBV5-5; J gene: TRBJ2-3; CDR3 protein: CASRSGTGSTDTQYF; CDR3 DNA: TGTGCCAGCCGCTCCGGGACAGGGAGTACAGATACGCAGTATTTT
D gene: TRBD1; clone size: many; V gene: TRBV20-1; J gene: TRBJ1-1; CDR3 protein: CSAAQGGATEAFF; CDR3 DNA: TGCAGTGCTGCGCAGGGGGGTGCCACTGAAGCTTTCTTT
D gene: TRBD1; clone size: -; V gene: TRBV5-1; J gene: TRBJ1-1; CDR3 protein: CASSWGTGVRTEAFF; CDR3 DNA: TGCGCCAGCAGCTGGGGGACAGGGGTACGAACTGAAGCTTTCTTT
D gene: -; clone size: many; V gene: TRBV6-2/TRBV6-3; J gene: TRBJ2-7; CDR3 protein: CASSYTRVSYEQYF; CDR3 DNA: TGTGCCAGCAGTTACACCAGGGTCTCCTACGAGCAGTACTTC
D gene: TRBD2; clone size: many; V gene: TRBV9; J gene: TRBJ2-4; CDR3 protein: CASSARRGGLDIQYF; CDR3 DNA: TGTGCCAGCAGCGCCAGGCGGGGGGGCCTCGACATTCAGTACTTC
D gene: -; clone size: many; V gene: TRBV3-1; J gene: TRBJ1-2; CDR3 protein: CASSQERGSGAQRYYGYTF; CDR3 DNA: TGTGCCAGCAGCCAAGAGAGGGGATCCGGGGCCCAACGCTACTATGGCTACACCTTC
D gene: TRBD2; clone size: many; V gene: TRBV20-1; J gene: TRBJ2-3; CDR3 protein: CSARDIAGFTDTQYF; CDR3 DNA: TGCAGTGCTAGGGATATAGCGGGGTTCACAGATACGCAGTATTTT
D gene: -; clone size: many; V gene: TRBV7-9; J gene: TRBJ1-1; CDR3 protein: CASSFSYGNTEAFF; CDR3 DNA: TGTGCCAGCAGCTTCTCGTATGGGAACACTGAAGCTTTCTTT
D gene: TRBD2; clone size: few; V gene: TRBV3-1; J gene: TRBJ2-3; CDR3 protein: CASSTTSGALVTQYF; CDR3 DNA: TGTGCCAGCAGTACAACTAGCGGGGCGCTGGTTACGCAGTATTTT
D gene: TRBD1; clone size: many; V gene: TRBV25-1; J gene: TRBJ2-3; CDR3 protein: CASSEWEQGRITDTQYF; CDR3 DNA: TGTGCCAGCAGTGAATGGGAACAGGGGCGTATCACAGATACGCAGTATTTT
D gene: -; clone size: many; V gene: TRBV12-3/TRBV12-4; J gene: TRBJ2-7; CDR3 protein: CASSQNRVFYPYEQYF; CDR3 DNA: TGTGCCAGCAGTCAAAACAGGGTTTTCTATCCCTACGAGCAGTACTTC
D gene: TRBD2; clone size: many; V gene: TRBV20-1; J gene: TRBJ2-5; CDR3 protein: CSAIASGSQETQYF; CDR3 DNA: TGCAGTGCTATCGCTAGCGGGTCTCAAGAGACCCAGTACTTC
D gene: -; clone size: few; V gene: TRBV19; J gene: TRBJ2-2; CDR3 protein: CASGLKTGELFF; CDR3 DNA: TGTGCCAGTGGGCTTAAAACCGGGGAGCTGTTTTTT
D gene: -; clone size: -; V gene: TRBV20-1; J gene: TRBJ1-1; CDR3 protein: CSALPGRGEAFF; CDR3 DNA: TGCAGTGCTCTACCGGGCCGTGGGGAAGCTTTCTTT